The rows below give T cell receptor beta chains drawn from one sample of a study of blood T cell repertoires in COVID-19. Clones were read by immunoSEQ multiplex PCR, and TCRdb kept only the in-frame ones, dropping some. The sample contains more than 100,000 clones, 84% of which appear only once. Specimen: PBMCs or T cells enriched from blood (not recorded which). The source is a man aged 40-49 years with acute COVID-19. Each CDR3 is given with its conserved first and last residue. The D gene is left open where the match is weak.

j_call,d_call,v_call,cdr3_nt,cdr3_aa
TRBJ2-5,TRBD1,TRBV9,TGTGCCAGCAGCGTCAACCCTACAGGGGGTCAAGAGACCCAGTACTTC,CASSVNPTGGQETQYF
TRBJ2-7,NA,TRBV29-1,TGCAGCGCCGGTGATGGGCAGCACTCCTACGAGCAGTACTTC,CSAGDGQHSYEQYF
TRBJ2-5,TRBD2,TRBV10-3,TGTGCCATCAGATCCCTAGCGGATCAAGAGACCCAGTACTTC,CAIRSLADQETQYF
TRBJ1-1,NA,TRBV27,TGTGCCAGCAGTCCTACTTCTCAACCTAGGCCGAACACTGAAGCTTTCTTT,CASSPTSQPRPNTEAFF
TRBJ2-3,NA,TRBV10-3,TGTGCCATCAGGTATAATAGCGGTAAAACAGATACGCAGTATTTT,CAIRYNSGKTDTQYF
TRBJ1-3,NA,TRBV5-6,TGTGCCAGCAGCTTACGGGGGGTTAACTCTGGAAACACCATATATTTT,CASSLRGVNSGNTIYF
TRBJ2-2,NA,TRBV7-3,TGTGCCAGCAGCTTATCCTCGGTCGCGAACACCGGGGAGCTGTTTTTT,CASSLSSVANTGELFF
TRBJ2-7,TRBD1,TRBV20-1,TGCAGTGCTTGGACAGGGTACGAGCAGTACTTC,CSAWTGYEQYF
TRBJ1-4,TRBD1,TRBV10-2,TGCGCCACGTCGAAGGGACAGGCCCCAACTAATGAAAAACTGTTTTTT,CATSKGQAPTNEKLFF
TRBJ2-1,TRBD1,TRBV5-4,TGTGCCAGCAGCTTGGAGACAGGGGAGTGGTATGAGCAGTTCTTC,CASSLETGEWYEQFF
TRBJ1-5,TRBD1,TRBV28,TGTGCCAGCAGTTCAGGGACAGCATATCAGCCCCAGCATTTT,CASSSGTAYQPQHF
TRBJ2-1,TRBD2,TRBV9,TGTGCCAGCAGCGTTGGGGGGACTAGCGGCTACAATGAGCAGTTCTTC,CASSVGGTSGYNEQFF
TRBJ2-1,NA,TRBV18,TGTGCCAGCTCACCACCGAGGGAATCTCATGAGCAGTTCTTC,CASSPPRESHEQFF
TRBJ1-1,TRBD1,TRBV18,TGTGCCAGCTCACCTAGGGGACAGGGGAACACTGAAGCTTTCTTT,CASSPRGQGNTEAFF
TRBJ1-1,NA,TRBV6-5,TGTGCCAGCAGTTACTCTGGGGGCACGAACACTGAAGCTTTCTTT,CASSYSGGTNTEAFF
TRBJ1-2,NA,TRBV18,TGTGCCAGCTCACTTAACACTAACTATGGCTACACCTTC,CASSLNTNYGYTF
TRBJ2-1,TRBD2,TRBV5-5,TGTGCCAGCAGCTGGGGACTAGTCGCCAATGAGCAGTTCTTC,CASSWGLVANEQFF
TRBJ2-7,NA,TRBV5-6,TGTGCCAGCAGCTTGCGACGGGAGATCTACGAGCAGTACTTC,CASSLRREIYEQYF
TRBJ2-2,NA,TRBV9,TGTGCCAGCGAAAGCGGCGCGAACACCGGGGAGCTGTTTTTT,CASESGANTGELFF
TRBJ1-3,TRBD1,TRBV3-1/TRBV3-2,TGTGCCAGCAGCCATACAGGGGGGATAGGCGGAAACACCATATATTTT,CASSHTGGIGGNTIYF
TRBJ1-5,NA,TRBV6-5,TGTGCCAGCGGGCCTATAAGGGGTCAGCCCCAGCATTTT,CASGPIRGQPQHF
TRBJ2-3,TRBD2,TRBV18,TGTGCCAGCTCAGTAGGACTAGCGGCCACAGATACGCAGTATTTT,CASSVGLAATDTQYF
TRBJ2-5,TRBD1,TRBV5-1,TGCGCCAGCACCCTACAGGGGCAAGAGACCCAGTACTTC,CASTLQGQETQYF
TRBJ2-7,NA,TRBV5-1,TGCGCCAGCAGCTTGGTAAGCGGAATCTCCTACGAGCAGTACTTC,CASSLVSGISYEQYF
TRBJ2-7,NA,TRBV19,TGTGCCAGTACCATGGAGGGTCTCGGCGAGCAGTACTTC,CASTMEGLGEQYF
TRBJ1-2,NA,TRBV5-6,TGTGCCAGCAGCACCGGAGACTGGGGCTACACCTTC,CASSTGDWGYTF
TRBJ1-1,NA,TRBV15,TGTGCCACCAGCTCTAACACTGAAGCTTTCTTT,CATSSNTEAFF
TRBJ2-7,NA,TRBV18,TGTGCCAGCTCACCAAATTTAGCACCTTCCTACGAGCAGTACTTC,CASSPNLAPSYEQYF
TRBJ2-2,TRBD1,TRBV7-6,TGTGCCAGCAGCCCTGGACAGGGGGCGCTCGGCCGGGAGCTGTTTTTT,CASSPGQGALGRELFF